This T cell receptor (beta chain) stems from a study of OX40 agonist ivuxolimab in advanced cancers. CDR3 length equals 14 residues. Between the trimmed V and J ends, which lost 6 bases and 9 bases, there was a span of 21 bases. CDR1 is SQVTM and CDR2 is ANQGSEA in the germline V gene. The assay was immunoSEQ multiplex PCR, and TCRdb's table has in-frame clones only and misses some. The sample lists 35,000 to 40,000 clones; 65% to 90% were seen once. Study conclusions and caveats: Fewer expanded clones were found on average in CD4+ than in CD8+ T cells. Certain nonresponding patients likewise had low normalized T-cell clonal expansion.

On this clone itself: Its antigen remains unidentified.

This TCR was sampled from an adult with an advanced solid tumor such as melanoma, head and neck, liver or kidney cancer. The source material was CD4+ or CD8+ T cells sorted from blood, sampled in a trial of the OX40 agonist ivuxolimab. The chain carries TRBV29-1 and TRBJ2-1; the D gene is possibly TRBD2 (6 bases). CDR3 protein: CSVAKGGDGGEQFF. CDR3 bases: TGCAGCGTGGCCAAGGGTGGGGACGGGGGTGAGCAGTTCTTC.